The 25 T cell receptor beta chains below were found in one sample sequenced in a study of blood T cells in healthy people across ages. A second PCR, run for roughly 7 to 11 cycles, used a sample-barcoded 5' primer plus a J-beta primer mix. TCRdb recomputed calls from the 5' RACE reads with MiXCR, one row per CDR3 protein. Counted here are about 760,000 distinct CDR3 sequences, approximately 53% occurring once; the ten biggest clones make up roughly 25%. The sequencing input was blood. The receptors here all came from a man aged 40-49 years in good health.

V is TRBV28 and J is TRBJ2-7, with a weak D call TRBD2 (5 bases). The closer fit of TRBJ2-1 to the DNA end suggests the J call may be wrong. The CDR3 contains 12 residues. Per germline, CDR1 MDHEN and CDR2 SYDVKM. The CDR3 bases are TGTGCCAGCAGTTCGTTAGCGCCTGAGCAGTTCTTC. Its protein product is CASSSLAPEQFF.

CDR3 residues: CASSLGRSGNSPLHF. In DNA, the CDR3 is TGTGCCAGCAGTTTAGGCAGGTCAGGTAATTCACCCCTCCACTTT. The rearrangement joins TRBV12-3 or TRBV12-4 to TRBJ1-6; D remains ambiguous. The V and J ends lost 1 base and 6 bases respectively, with 10 bases between them. CDR3 size: 15 residues.

The chain is built from TRBV7-6 and TRBJ2-1; no reliable D call. V lost 5 bases to trimming and J lost 10 bases, with 9 bases between them. The CDR3 totals 11 residues. Germline CDR1 SGHVS, CDR2 FNYEAQ. CDR3 protein: CASSLTQEQFF. CDR3 bases: TGTGCCAGCAGCCTGACGCAGGAGCAGTTCTTC.

The table lists this clonotype with many counts. This chain links TRBV6-2 or TRBV6-3 with TRBJ2-5; TRBD2 agrees at 7 bases. Germline CDR1 MNHEY, CDR2 SVGEGT. V shed 8 bases, J shed 7 bases, and the junction held 4 bases outside the gene matches. The CDR3 extends over 11 amino acids. CDR3: CASGDYGTQYF. The DNA for the CDR3 is TGTGCCAGCGGGGACTACGGGACCCAGTACTTC.

This clonotype was observed a few times. This rearrangement joins TRBV20-1 to TRBJ2-6; D tentatively reads TRBD1 or TRBD2 (5 bases each). The V and J ends lost 6 bases and 2 bases respectively, with 26 bases between them. The V gene's germline CDR1 is DFQATT and CDR2 SNEGSKA (reference sequence). This CDR3 is 19 amino acids long. The CDR3 loop reads CSAHRAGRDPSTGANVLTF. DNA of the CDR3: TGCAGTGCCCATCGCGCAGGCAGGGACCCCTCTACTGGGGCCAACGTCCTGACTTTC.

The chain is built from TRBV2 and TRBJ1-1; D may be TRBD1 (5 bases). The CDR3 is 15 amino acids. Germline CDR1 reads SNHLY; CDR2 reads FYNNEI. The V and J ends lost 6 bases and 2 bases respectively, with 16 bases between them. This CDR3 is CASRDGTGANTEAFF. The CDR3, as DNA: TGTGCCAGCAGAGACGGGACCGGCGCAAACACTGAAGCTTTCTTT.

In its sample, this clonotype was seen once. Here the CDR3 DNA reads TGTGCCAGCAGCCCCTACAGCGGGGGGGCCCAAGAGACCCAGTACTTC. Amino acids: CASSPYSGGAQETQYF. The J gene is TRBJ2-5, the V gene TRBV7-9, with 10 bases lining up with TRBD2. There are 16 residues in the CDR3. Germline assignment: CDR1 SEHNR and CDR2 FQNEAQ (reference sequence). V was pared by 5 bases and J by 1 base, with 7 bases of the junction left unmatched.

This chain's CDR3 is CASSSIRGKVKETQYF. The DNA of the CDR3 is TGTGCCAGCAGCTCGATCCGGGGCAAAGTGAAGGAGACCCAGTACTTC. The chain carries TRBV7-9 and TRBJ2-5, with D perhaps matching TRBD1 or TRBD2 (5 bases each). Germline assignment: CDR1 SEHNR and CDR2 FQNEAQ (reference sequence). The CDR3 covers 16 residues. Trimming pared 4 bases from V and 5 bases from J, leaving 20 bases between.

The sample holds a few counts of this clonotype. This chain joins TRBV7-2 and TRBJ1-1; D might be TRBD1 (5 bases). CDR1 and CDR2 (germline): SGHTA, FQGNSA. Trimming removed 3 bases from V and 2 bases from J, with 10 bases in between. The CDR3 runs to 14 residues. CDR3 nucleotide sequence: TGTGCCAGCAGCTTGAGCGGGGCCAACACTGAAGCTTTCTTT. Amino acid sequence: CASSLSGANTEAFF.

This chain uses TRBV20-1 with TRBJ1-5; D is undetermined. The germline CDR1 and CDR2 sequences are DFQATT and SNEGSKA (reference sequence). V dropped 6 bases and J dropped 0 bases, with 9 bases sitting between them. The CDR3 runs 13 residues. CDR3 sequence reads: CSAIHNSNQPQHF. In DNA, the CDR3 is TGCAGTGCCATACATAATAGCAATCAGCCCCAGCATTTT.

The V gene is TRBV7-9, the J gene TRBJ2-7; 7 bases map to TRBD1. Germline assignment: CDR1 SEHNR and CDR2 FQNEAQ (reference sequence). The length of the CDR3 is 13 residues. Trimming removed 0 bases from V and 9 bases from J; junction bases left unmatched: 5. In DNA form, the CDR3 reads TGTGCCAGCAGCTTAGCAGGATGGGACAGGCAGTACTTC. Its protein is CASSLAGWDRQYF.

The chain has TRBV10-3 and TRBJ2-7; 10 bases align to TRBD2. CDR3 length: 19 amino acids. The ends lost 2 bases at V and 0 bases at J; junction bases unmatched: 13. Germline V gives CDR1 ENHRY, CDR2 SYGVKD. The CDR3 reads CAISERGVAGGQSSYEQYF. The CDR3 coding sequence is TGTGCCATCAGTGAGCGGGGCGTAGCGGGAGGACAGAGCTCCTACGAGCAGTACTTC.

The chain has TRBV4-1 and TRBJ2-3, with 9 bases fitting TRBD1. Germline V gene lookup returns CDR1 MGHRA and CDR2 YSYEKL. V was pared by 8 bases and J by 1 base, with 13 bases of the junction left unmatched. The CDR3 contains 17 residues. CDR3 sequence (DNA): TGCGCCAGCCGGGAGAGTTTGGACAGGGGCGGCACAGATACGCAGTATTTT. This sequence encodes CASRESLDRGGTDTQYF.

The chain combines TRBV5-1 with TRBJ1-2; D is unclear. This CDR3 comprises 14 residues. In germline, CDR1 is SGHRS, CDR2 YFSETQ. The V end lost 2 bases, the J end lost 6 bases, and 14 bases lay between the germline ends. This chain's CDR3 is CASSLRTGGDGYTF. For the CDR3, the DNA is TGCGCCAGCAGCTTACGGACGGGCGGAGATGGCTACACCTTC.

This chain joins TRBV20-1 and TRBJ1-2; possible D gene TRBD1, 6 bases. Trimming cost V 5 bases and J 4 bases, with 11 bases left between them. There are 12 residues in the CDR3. The V gene's germline CDR1 is DFQATT and CDR2 SNEGSKA (reference sequence). CDR3 sequence (DNA): TGCAGTGCTGTACAGGGTGGCTATGGCTACACCTTC. This gives the protein CSAVQGGYGYTF.

The chain combines TRBV5-1 with TRBJ2-5; D gene ambiguous. Germline CDR1 SGHRS, CDR2 YFSETQ. The CDR3 runs to 13 residues. With 0 bases removed from V and 7 bases from J, the gap between germline ends came to 10 bases. This chain's CDR3 is CASSLEALGTQYF. The DNA for the CDR3 is TGCGCCAGCAGCTTGGAGGCGCTTGGGACCCAGTACTTC.

The rearrangement joins TRBV27 to TRBJ2-5, with 8 bases fitting TRBD2. V lost 3 bases, J lost 11 bases, and 23 bases stayed unmatched. The CDR3 has 18 residues. Germline loops: CDR1 MNHEY, CDR2 SMNVEV (reference sequence). This CDR3 reads CASSFIVSSRGEYNEQYF. In DNA, the CDR3 is TGTGCCAGCAGTTTCATTGTCAGTTCGCGGGGGGAATACAATGAGCAGTACTTC.

The chain is built from TRBV11-1 and TRBJ2-3, with D perhaps being TRBD1 or TRBD2 (7 bases each). The CDR3 extends over 16 amino acids. Trimming stripped 5 bases from V and 3 bases from J, with 18 bases between. Germline V gene sequence: CDR1 SGHAT, CDR2 FQDESV (reference sequence). CDR3 coding DNA: TGTGCCAGCAGCCCGATTGGGACAGCGGGAACAGATACGCAGTATTTT. As protein: CASSPIGTAGTDTQYF.

The V gene is TRBV4-2, the J gene TRBJ1-2; 10 nucleotides line up with TRBD1. CDR1 is LGHNA and CDR2 is YNFKEQ in the germline V gene. Trimming removed 5 bases from V and 7 bases from J; junction bases left unmatched: 13. This CDR3 has 16 amino acids. CDR3: CASSEGRDRGVFGYTF. CDR3 coding DNA: TGTGCCAGCAGCGAGGGACGGGACAGGGGTGTATTTGGCTACACCTTC.

The chain couples TRBV27 to TRBJ2-7; 7 bases map to TRBD1. The CDR3 is 14 amino acids. V lost 5 bases and J lost 2; bases outside the gene matches: 6. Per the germline V gene, CDR1 is MNHEY and CDR2 is SMNVEV (reference sequence). Here the CDR3 reads CASSEIGTAYEQYF. The CDR3 nucleotides are TGTGCCAGCAGTGAGATAGGGACAGCCTACGAGCAGTACTTC.

The chain employs TRBV7-9 and TRBJ2-5, with D perhaps matching TRBD1 (5 bases). Trimming removed 5 bases from V and 4 bases from J, with 17 bases in between. This CDR3 spans 15 amino acids. Germline V gene lookup returns CDR1 SEHNR and CDR2 FQNEAQ (reference sequence). CDR3 sequence: CASSQGKSPGETQYF. The CDR3 DNA is TGTGCCAGCAGCCAGGGCAAATCGCCAGGAGAGACCCAGTACTTC.

This CDR3 reads CASIRDRGLGNQPQHF. CDR3 nucleotides: TGTGCCAGTATCCGGGACAGGGGGCTAGGCAATCAGCCCCAGCATTTT. The rearrangement joins TRBV2 to TRBJ1-5, with 12 bases matching TRBD1. Germline assignment: CDR1 SNHLY and CDR2 FYNNEI. V lost 9 bases to trimming and J lost 2 bases; unmatched junction nucleotides: 8. The CDR3 has 16 residues.

There are a few counts of this clonotype. The rearrangement uses TRBV11-2 and TRBJ2-3; TRBD1 agrees at 9 bases. CDR3 length equals 17 residues. Per the germline V gene, CDR1 is SGHAT and CDR2 is FQNNGV. With 5 bases clipped from V and 5 bases from J, the junction kept 14 bases outside the gene matches. CDR3 sequence reads: CASSPTGTGTSIDTQYF. CDR3 DNA: TGTGCCAGCAGCCCGACCGGGACAGGGACGTCTATAGATACGCAGTATTTT.

The chain uses TRBV29-1 and TRBJ2-5, with a possible D match to TRBD1 (5 bases). The CDR3 runs to 12 residues. V was clipped by 2 bases and J by 4 bases, with 8 bases between them. Germline V gene lookup returns CDR1 SQVTM and CDR2 ANQGSEA. In nucleotides, the CDR3 is TGCAGCGTTGAACAGGGTGGAGAGACCCAGTACTTC. Protein sequence: CSVEQGGETQYF. The whole variable domain, filled in from reference TRBV29-1 and TRBJ2-5, reads SAVISQKPSRDICQRGTSLTIQCQVDSQVTMMFWYRQQPGQSLTLIATANQGSEATYESGFVIDKFPISRPNLTFSTLTVSNMSPEDSSIYLCSVEQGGETQYFGPGTRLLVL.

Worth noting for this clonotype: Compared with germline, one end of the junction differs, possibly owing to a read error. The CDR3 DNA reads as TGTGCTAGCAGCGTTTCCAATTCCAATGAGCAGTTCTTC. Encoded protein: CASSVSNSNEQFF. This chain links TRBV7-7 with TRBJ2-1, with D uncertain. The CDR3 length is 13 residues. From germline, CDR1 is SSHAT and CDR2 FNYEAQ (reference sequence).